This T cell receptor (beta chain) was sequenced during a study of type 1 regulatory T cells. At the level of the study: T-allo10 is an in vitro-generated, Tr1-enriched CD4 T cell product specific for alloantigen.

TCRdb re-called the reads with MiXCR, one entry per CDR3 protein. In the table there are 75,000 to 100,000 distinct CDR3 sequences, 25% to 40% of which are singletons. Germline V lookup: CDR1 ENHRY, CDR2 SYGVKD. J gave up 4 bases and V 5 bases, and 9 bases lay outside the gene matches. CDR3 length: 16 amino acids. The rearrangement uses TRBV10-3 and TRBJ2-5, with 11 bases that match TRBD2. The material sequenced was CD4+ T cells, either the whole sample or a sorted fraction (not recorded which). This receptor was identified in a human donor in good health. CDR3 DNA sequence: TGTGCCATCAGTCCTTCCCTAGCGGGAGGAGGAGAGACCCAGTACTTC. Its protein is CAISPSLAGGGETQYF.